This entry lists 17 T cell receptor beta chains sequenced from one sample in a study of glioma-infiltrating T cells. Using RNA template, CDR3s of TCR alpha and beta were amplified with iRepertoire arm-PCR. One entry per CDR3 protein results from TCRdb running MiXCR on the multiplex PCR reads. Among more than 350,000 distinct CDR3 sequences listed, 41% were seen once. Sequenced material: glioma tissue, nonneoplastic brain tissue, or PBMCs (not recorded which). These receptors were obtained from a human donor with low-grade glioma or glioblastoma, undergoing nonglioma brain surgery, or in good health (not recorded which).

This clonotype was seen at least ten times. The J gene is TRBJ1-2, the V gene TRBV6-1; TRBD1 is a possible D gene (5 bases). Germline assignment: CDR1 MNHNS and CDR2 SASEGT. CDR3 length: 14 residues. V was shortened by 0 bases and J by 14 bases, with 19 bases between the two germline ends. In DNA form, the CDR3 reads TGTGCCAGCAGTGAAGCGCTTCTGGGGGGGAGTAATACCTTC. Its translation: CASSEALLGGSNTF.

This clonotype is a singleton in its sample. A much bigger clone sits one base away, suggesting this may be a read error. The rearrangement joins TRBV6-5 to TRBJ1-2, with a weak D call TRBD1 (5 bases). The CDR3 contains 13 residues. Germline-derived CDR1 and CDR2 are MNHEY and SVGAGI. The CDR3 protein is CASRGTANYGYPF. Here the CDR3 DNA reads TGTGCCAGCAGAGGGACGGCTAACTATGGCTACCCCTTC.

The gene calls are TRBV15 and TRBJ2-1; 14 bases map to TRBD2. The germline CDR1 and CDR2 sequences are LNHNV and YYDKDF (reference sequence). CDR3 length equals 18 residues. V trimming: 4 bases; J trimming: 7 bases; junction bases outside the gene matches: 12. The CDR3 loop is CATSIPEGTSGSQNEQFF. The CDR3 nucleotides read TGTGCCACCAGCATCCCAGAAGGGACTAGCGGGAGTCAGAATGAGCAGTTCTTC.

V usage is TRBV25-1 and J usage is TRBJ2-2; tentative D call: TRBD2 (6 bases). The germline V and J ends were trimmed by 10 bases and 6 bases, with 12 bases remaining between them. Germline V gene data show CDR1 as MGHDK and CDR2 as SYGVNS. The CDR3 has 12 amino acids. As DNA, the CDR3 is TGTGCCAACAACCGGAGGGCCGGGGAGCTGTTTTTT. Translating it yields CANNRRAGELFF. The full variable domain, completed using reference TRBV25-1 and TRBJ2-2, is EADIYQTPRYLVIGTGKKITLECSQTMGHDKMYWYQQDPGMELHLIHYSYGVNSTEKGDLSSESTVSRIRTEHFPLTLESARPSHTSQYLCANNRRAGELFFGEGSRLTVL.

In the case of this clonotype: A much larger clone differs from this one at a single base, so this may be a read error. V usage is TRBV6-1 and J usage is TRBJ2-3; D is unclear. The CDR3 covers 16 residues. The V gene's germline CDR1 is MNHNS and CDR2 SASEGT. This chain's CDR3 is CAISDVTPKGPDTQYF. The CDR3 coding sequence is TGTGCCATCAGTGATGTGACACCCAAAGGGCCAGATACGCAGTATTTT.

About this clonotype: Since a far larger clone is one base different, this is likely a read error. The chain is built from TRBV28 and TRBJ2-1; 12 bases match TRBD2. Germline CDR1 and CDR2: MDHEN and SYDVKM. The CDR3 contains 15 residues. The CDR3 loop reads CASSLAGGPYNEQLF. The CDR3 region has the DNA TGTGCCAGCAGTCTAGCGGGAGGGCCCTACAATGAGCAGTTATTC.

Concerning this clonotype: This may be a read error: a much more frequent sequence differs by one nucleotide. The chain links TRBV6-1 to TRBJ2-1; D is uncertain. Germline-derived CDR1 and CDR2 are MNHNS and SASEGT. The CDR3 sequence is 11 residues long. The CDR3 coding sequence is TGTGCCAGCAGTGCCAGTGGCGAGCATTTCTTC. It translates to CASSASGEHFF.

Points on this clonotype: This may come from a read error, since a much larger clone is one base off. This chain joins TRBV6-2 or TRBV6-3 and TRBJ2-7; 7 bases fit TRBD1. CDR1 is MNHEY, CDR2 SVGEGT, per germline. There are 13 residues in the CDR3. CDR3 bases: TGTGCCAGCGACGACAGGGAGAGCTACAAGCAGTACTTC. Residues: CASDDRESYKQYF.

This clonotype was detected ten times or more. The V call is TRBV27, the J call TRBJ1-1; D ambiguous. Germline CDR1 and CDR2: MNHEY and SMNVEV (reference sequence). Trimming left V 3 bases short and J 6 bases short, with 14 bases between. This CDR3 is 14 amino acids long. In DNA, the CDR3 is TGTGCCAGCAGTTTGACCCCGACCGCGCCTGAAGCTTTCTTT. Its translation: CASSLTPTAPEAFF.

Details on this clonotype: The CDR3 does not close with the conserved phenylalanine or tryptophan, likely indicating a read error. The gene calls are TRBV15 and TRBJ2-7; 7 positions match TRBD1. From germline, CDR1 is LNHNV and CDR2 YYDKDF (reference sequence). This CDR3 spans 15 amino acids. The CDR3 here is CATSRDSGTAYEQYL. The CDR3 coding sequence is TGTGCTACCAGCAGAGACTCCGGGACAGCCTACGAGCAGTACCTC.

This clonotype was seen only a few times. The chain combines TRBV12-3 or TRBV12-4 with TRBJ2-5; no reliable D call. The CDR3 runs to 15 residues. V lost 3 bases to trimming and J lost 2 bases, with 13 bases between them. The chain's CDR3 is CASSLIKDRQETQYF. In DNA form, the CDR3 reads TGTGCCAGCAGTTTGATAAAAGATCGTCAAGAGACCCAGTACTTC.

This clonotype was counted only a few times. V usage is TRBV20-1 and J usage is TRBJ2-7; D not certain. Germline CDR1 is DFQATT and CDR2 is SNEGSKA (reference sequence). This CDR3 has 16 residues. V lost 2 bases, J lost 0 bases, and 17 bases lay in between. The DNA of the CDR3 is TGCAGTGCTAGACCCCGCCCCCCGTGGAGCTCCTACGAGCAGTACTTC. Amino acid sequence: CSARPRPPWSSYEQYF.

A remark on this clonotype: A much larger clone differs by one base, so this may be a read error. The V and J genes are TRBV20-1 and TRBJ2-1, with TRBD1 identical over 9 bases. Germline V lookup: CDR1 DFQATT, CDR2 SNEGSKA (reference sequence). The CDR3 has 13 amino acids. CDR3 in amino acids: CIAPPGQGLRQFF. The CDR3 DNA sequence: TGCATTGCGCCGCCGGGACAGGGTTTAAGGCAGTTCTTC.

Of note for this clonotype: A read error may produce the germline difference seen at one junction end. The CDR3 protein is CTSSPINRDEGETQYF. In DNA form, the CDR3 reads TGTACCAGCAGTCCCATAAACAGGGATGAGGGAGAGACCCAGTACTTC. The chain employs TRBV28 and TRBJ2-5; D possibly corresponds to TRBD1 (6 bases). The CDR3 runs to 16 residues. Looked up from germline, CDR1 is MDHEN and CDR2 is SYDVKM.

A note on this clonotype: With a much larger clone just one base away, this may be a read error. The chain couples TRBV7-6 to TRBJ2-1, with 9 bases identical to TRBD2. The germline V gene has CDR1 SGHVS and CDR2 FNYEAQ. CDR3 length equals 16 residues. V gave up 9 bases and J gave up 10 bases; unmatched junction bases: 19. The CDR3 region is CARSPWSSGRTGEQFF. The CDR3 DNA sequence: TGTGCCAGGAGTCCTTGGTCGAGCGGGAGGACTGGGGAGCAGTTCTTC.

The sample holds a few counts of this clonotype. The CDR3 region has the DNA TGTGCCAGCTCACCACCGTCGGGTGATGGCTACACCTTC. Translation gives CASSPPSGDGYTF. V usage is TRBV18 and J usage is TRBJ1-2; D not resolved. The germline V gene encodes CDR1 KGHSH and CDR2 LQKENI. V was pared by 0 bases and J by 6 bases, with 8 bases between. The length of the CDR3 is 13 residues.

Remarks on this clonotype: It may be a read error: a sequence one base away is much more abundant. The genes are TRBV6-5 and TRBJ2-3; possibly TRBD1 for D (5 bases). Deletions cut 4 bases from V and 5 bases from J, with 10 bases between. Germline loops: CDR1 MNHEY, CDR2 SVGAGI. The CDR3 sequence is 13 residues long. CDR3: CASSWAGQDTQYF. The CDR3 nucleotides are TGTGCCAGCAGTTGGGCAGGGCAAGATACGCAGTATTTT.